Sequencing of this TCR beta chain was carried out in a study of blood T cell repertoires in COVID-19. At the level of the study: Specimens from acute and convalescent COVID-19 originated in the United States, Italy and Spain. Sample material is recorded as cDNA or gDNA derived from T cells, B-cell-depleted T cells, or PBMCs.

Original processing methods: How many nucleated cells were present was estimated from reference gene primer amplification. Libraries were prepared by immunoSEQ multiplex PCR; TCRdb keeps only in-frame clonotypes and omits some of them. Clonal size and the V and J genes are those of that table, whereas D and trimming came from the DNA. The sample records about 190,000 clones, around nine tenths being singletons. The germline CDR1 and CDR2 sequences are SGHRS and YFSETQ. V dropped 1 base and J dropped 5; count of bases not matched to a gene: 4. The CDR3 has 15 amino acids. The sample taken for sequencing was peripheral blood. The origin of this receptor is a young man with acute or convalescent COVID-19. This chain links TRBV5-1 with TRBJ2-1; 9 bases are shared with TRBD2. The CDR3 DNA sequence: TGCGCCAGCAGCTTGCTACTAGCGGGTAACAATGAGCAGTTCTTC. It yields the protein CASSLLLAGNNEQFF.